This passage covers 30 T cell receptor beta chains from one sample sequenced in a study of identical twins' blood T cells. TCRdb fed the 5' RACE reads into MiXCR, producing one record per CDR3 protein. The sample yields a few hundred thousand distinct CDR3 sequences, approximately 30% seen once. Material: PBMCs. All receptors come from a woman aged 18 to 50 in good health.

This clonotype was counted only a few times. This rearrangement joins TRBV20-1 to TRBJ2-7, with D uncertain. Germline CDR1 DFQATT, CDR2 SNEGSKA (reference sequence). The CDR3 is made up of 12 amino acids. V was clipped by 1 base and J by 4 bases, with 8 bases between them. The CDR3 nucleotides are TGCAGTGCTAGAGTTAAGGGTTACGAGCAGTACTTC. Amino acid sequence: CSARVKGYEQYF.

In the case of this clonotype: This could be a read error, since a much larger clone is one nucleotide away. V and J are TRBV29-1 and TRBJ1-2; possible D gene TRBD1, 6 bases. Between the trimmed V and J ends, which lost 6 bases and 7 bases, there was a span of 24 bases. In germline, CDR1 is SQVTM, CDR2 ANQGSEA. The CDR3 totals 15 residues. CDR3 DNA sequence: TGCAGCGTATATACCTATTGGACAGTGCGGGGTGGCTACACCTTC. The encoded protein is CSVYTYWTVRGGYTF.

This chain uses TRBV15 with TRBJ2-3; D is uncertain. Deletions cut 2 bases from V and 3 bases from J, with 12 bases between. CDR1 LNHNV and CDR2 YYDKDF come from the germline V gene (reference sequence). This CDR3 is 15 amino acids long. The CDR3 nucleotides read TGTGCCACCAGCAGACCTCCCGACCAAACAGATACGCAGTATTTT. Its protein is CATSRPPDQTDTQYF.

The chain carries TRBV3-1 and TRBJ1-4, with D maybe TRBD1 (5 bases). CDR1 and CDR2 (germline): LGHDT, YNNKEL (reference sequence). Deletions cut 7 bases from V and 0 bases from J, with 9 bases between. This CDR3 is built from 14 residues. CDR3 bases: TGTGCCAGCAATACGGGGGCAACTAATGAAAAACTGTTTTTT. Protein: CASNTGATNEKLFF.

The V and J genes are TRBV5-5 and TRBJ2-3, with D possibly TRBD2 on 6 matching bases. The CDR3 is 14 residues long. Per the germline V gene, CDR1 is SGHKS and CDR2 is YYEKEE (reference sequence). Trimming removed 0 bases at V and 4 bases at J, with 9 bases between. In DNA, the CDR3 is TGTGCCAGCAGCTTGGAACGGGGGTCAGATACGCAGTATTTT. Its protein is CASSLERGSDTQYF.

The CDR3 DNA follows: TGTGCCAGCAAGGGCCCCGGCGGGAATCAGCCCCAGCATTTT. It is translated as CASKGPGGNQPQHF. The J gene is TRBJ1-5, the V gene TRBV6-1; D is unresolved. The V and J ends lost 7 bases and 4 bases respectively, with 14 bases between them. This CDR3 contains 14 residues. Per the germline V gene, CDR1 is MNHNS and CDR2 is SASEGT.

This clonotype was observed many times. The gene calls are TRBV5-1 and TRBJ1-1; D unresolved. Per the germline V gene, CDR1 is SGHRS and CDR2 is YFSETQ. Trimming removed 4 bases at V and 1 base at J, with 14 bases between. The length of the CDR3 is 15 residues. The CDR3 region has the DNA TGCGCCAGCAGCCGCCTGGATGGCGGGAACACTGAAGCTTTCTTT. Translated: CASSRLDGGNTEAFF.

This clonotype was picked up one time. The V gene is TRBV5-1, the J gene TRBJ1-1; no firm D call. Germline-derived CDR1 and CDR2 are SGHRS and YFSETQ. The CDR3 extends over 13 amino acids. The ends were cut back, 0 bases at V and 7 bases at J, with 10 bases in the middle. The CDR3 region has the DNA TGCGCCAGCAGCTTGGCCAGGTTCGGTGAAGCTTTCTTT. The encoded protein is CASSLARFGEAFF.

The table lists this clonotype with a few counts. The genes are TRBV2 and TRBJ1-6; D is perhaps TRBD1 (5 bases). Germline-derived CDR1 and CDR2 are SNHLY and FYNNEI. V dropped 9 bases and J dropped 7 bases, with 13 bases sitting between them. This CDR3 region has 13 residues. The DNA of the CDR3 is TGTGCCAGGGGACCGGGACGGAATTCACCCCTCCACTTT. Protein product: CARGPGRNSPLHF.

The table lists this clonotype with many counts. The chain joins TRBV9 to TRBJ2-5, with 7 bases identical to TRBD2. V was pared by 6 bases and J by 5 bases, with 4 bases of the junction left unmatched. The CDR3 loop spans 12 amino acids. Germline V gene sequence: CDR1 SGDLS, CDR2 YYNGEE. Here the CDR3 DNA reads TGTGCCAGCAAGCGGGGTAGCGAGACCCAGTACTTC. Translation gives CASKRGSETQYF.

This clonotype has just a few counts. The chain employs TRBV5-4 and TRBJ2-7; 9 positions match TRBD1. The CDR3 runs 15 residues. Per the germline V gene, CDR1 is SGHNT and CDR2 is YYREEE (reference sequence). V lost 3 bases, J lost 4 bases, and 8 bases stayed unmatched. CDR3 in amino acids: CASSSAGTGNYEQYF. DNA for the CDR3: TGTGCCAGCAGCTCGGCGGGGACAGGGAATTACGAGCAGTACTTC.

This clonotype was observed a handful of times. The CDR3 loop is CASKRGPGDNSPLHF. The CDR3 coding sequence is TGTGCCAGCAAGAGAGGACCCGGTGATAATTCACCCCTCCACTTT. The chain combines TRBV6-5 with TRBJ1-6; D call uncertain. V gave up 7 bases and J gave up 5 bases, with 15 bases separating them. The CDR3 spans 15 residues. Germline CDR1 is MNHEY and CDR2 is SVGAGI.

As DNA, the CDR3 is TGCAGCGTTGCGCACCTACTAGCGGGGAACACCGGGGAGCTGTTTTTT. Its protein is CSVAHLLAGNTGELFF. The chain recombines TRBV29-1 with TRBJ2-2; 9 positions match TRBD2. CDR1 and CDR2 from the germline V gene are SQVTM and ANQGSEA. The CDR3 is 16 residues long. Trimming removed 4 bases from V and 1 base from J; junction bases left unmatched: 7.

V and J are TRBV2 and TRBJ2-3, with D unresolved. The V and J ends lost 8 bases and 2 bases respectively, with 8 bases between them. The CDR3 runs to 12 residues. Germline-derived CDR1 and CDR2 are SNHLY and FYNNEI. The DNA of the CDR3 is TGTGCCAGCGGTATAGTCACAGATACGCAGTATTTT. Translation gives CASGIVTDTQYF.

Note on this clonotype: This may stem from a read error, because a much larger clone lies one nucleotide away. The chain has TRBV29-1 and TRBJ1-5; 7 bases fit TRBD1. V dropped 6 bases and J dropped 6; count of bases not matched to a gene: 8. CDR1 is SQVTM, CDR2 ANQGSEA, per germline. This CDR3 region has 13 residues. CDR3: CSVQGSIFQPQHF. The DNA of the CDR3 is TGCAGCGTACAGGGGAGTATCTTTCAGCCCCAGCATTTT.

As to this clonotype: One end of the junction is discordant with germline, which a read error may explain. This chain connects TRBV5-1 to TRBJ2-2; TRBD1 matches at 10 bases. Per germline, CDR1 SGHRS and CDR2 YFSETQ. The CDR3 has 15 residues. This chain's CDR3 is CASSTTGGYTGEPFF. CDR3 nucleotide sequence: TGCGCCAGCAGCACGACAGGGGGCTACACCGGGGAGCCGTTTTTT. Variable domain in full (rest from reference TRBV5-1 and TRBJ2-2): KAGVTQTPRYLIKTRGQQVTLSCSPISGHRSVSWYQQTPGQGLQFLFEYFSETQRNKGNFPGRFSGRQFSNSRSEMNVSTLELGDSALYLCASSTTGGYTGEPFFGEGSRLTVL.

This clonotype was observed a few times. V gene TRBV7-9 combines with J gene TRBJ1-1; no reliable D call. This CDR3 contains 13 residues. With 11 bases removed from V and 1 base from J, the gap between germline ends came to 14 bases. CDR1 is SEHNR and CDR2 is FQNEAQ in the germline V gene (reference sequence). The CDR3 DNA follows: TGTGCCGGGCGGTTCGGAGGGAACACTGAAGCTTTCTTT. This encodes CAGRFGGNTEAFF.

This clonotype appeared a few times. CDR3 bases: TGTGCCAGCAGCTTAGTTGCTAGCGGGATTAGGGATACGCAGTATTTT. This translates into CASSLVASGIRDTQYF. The chain uses TRBV7-2 and TRBJ2-3; 9 nucleotides line up with TRBD2. This CDR3 is built from 16 residues. J lost 6 bases, V lost 1 base, and 8 bases had no gene match. In germline, CDR1 is SGHTA, CDR2 FQGNSA.

The V call is TRBV10-3, the J call TRBJ1-5; 8 positions match TRBD1. This CDR3 is built from 13 residues. With 5 bases clipped from V and 4 bases from J, the junction kept 1 base outside the gene matches. Germline CDR1 is ENHRY and CDR2 is SYGVKD. Here the CDR3 reads CAISRDRNQPQHF. The CDR3 DNA reads TGTGCCATCAGTCGGGACAGGAATCAGCCCCAGCATTTT.

This clonotype was detected a few times. V and J are TRBV19 and TRBJ1-3; unclear D gene. The length of the CDR3 is 14 residues. CDR1 and CDR2 from the germline V gene are LNHDA and SQIVND (reference sequence). Trimming removed 8 bases from V and 0 bases from J, with 11 bases in between. The CDR3 sequence is CASESASSGNTIYF. Here the CDR3 DNA reads TGTGCCAGTGAGTCAGCGAGCTCTGGAAACACCATATATTTT.

The chain carries TRBV5-1 and TRBJ1-2, with D unresolved. The germline V and J ends were trimmed by 0 bases and 8 bases, with 17 bases remaining between them. Looked up from germline, CDR1 is SGHRS and CDR2 is YFSETQ. There are 15 residues in the CDR3. The CDR3 coding sequence is TGCGCCAGCAGCTTGGCACAGACCAAGGGATCGGGCTACACCTTC. Residues: CASSLAQTKGSGYTF. Full variable domain (remainder filled in from reference TRBV5-1 and TRBJ1-2): KAGVTQTPRYLIKTRGQQVTLSCSPISGHRSVSWYQQTPGQGLQFLFEYFSETQRNKGNFPGRFSGRQFSNSRSEMNVSTLELGDSALYLCASSLAQTKGSGYTFGSGTRLTVV.

This clonotype was counted ten times or more. The chain employs TRBV5-1 and TRBJ2-3; no reliable D call. CDR3 length equals 14 residues. Germline V gene data show CDR1 as SGHRS and CDR2 as YFSETQ. Trimming took off 1 base at V and 4 bases at J, with 10 bases between the two ends. CDR3 region: CASSLTGPPDTQYF. The CDR3 DNA sequence: TGCGCCAGCAGCTTGACCGGACCCCCAGATACGCAGTATTTT. Full variable domain (missing parts from reference TRBV5-1 and TRBJ2-3): KAGVTQTPRYLIKTRGQQVTLSCSPISGHRSVSWYQQTPGQGLQFLFEYFSETQRNKGNFPGRFSGRQFSNSRSEMNVSTLELGDSALYLCASSLTGPPDTQYFGPGTRLTVL.

The rearrangement uses TRBV10-3 and TRBJ1-5; D is undetermined. CDR1 is ENHRY and CDR2 is SYGVKD in the germline V gene. CDR3 length equals 14 residues. Trimming took 3 bases from V and 1 from J, leaving 7 bases between them. The CDR3 region is CAISEGGSNQPQHF. The CDR3 region has the DNA TGTGCCATCAGTGAAGGCGGCAGCAATCAGCCCCAGCATTTT.

Many counts were recorded for this clonotype. The chain joins TRBV6-5 to TRBJ2-1, with 10 bases fitting TRBD2. The CDR3 has 15 residues. Germline V gene sequence: CDR1 MNHEY, CDR2 SVGAGI. J was trimmed by 4 bases and V by 6 bases; bases with no gene match: 6. Here the CDR3 DNA reads TGTGCCAGCAGGGAGACTAGCGGGTCGTACAATGAGCAGTTCTTC. This gives the protein CASRETSGSYNEQFF.

This clonotype was detected a few times. V and J are TRBV5-1 and TRBJ2-2; D unclear. This CDR3 is 14 amino acids long. Germline V lookup: CDR1 SGHRS, CDR2 YFSETQ. V gave up 0 bases and J gave up 9 bases, with 12 bases separating them. The CDR3 reads CASSLDFTPRELFF. The CDR3 DNA sequence: TGCGCCAGCAGCTTGGACTTTACACCTCGGGAGCTGTTTTTT.

Comments on this clonotype: The missing conserved phenylalanine or tryptophan at the end of this CDR3 makes a read error likely. The chain recombines TRBV29-1 with TRBJ1-1; D gene unclear. Looked up from germline, CDR1 is SQVTM and CDR2 is ANQGSEA. Between the trimmed V and J ends, which lost 5 bases and 1 base, there was a span of 11 bases. This CDR3 is 13 amino acids long. This CDR3 is CSVRGLKNTEAFC. The DNA for the CDR3 is TGCAGCGTTCGAGGACTCAAGAACACTGAAGCTTTCTGT.

About this clonotype: This likely comes from a read error, as the CDR3 has no conserved phenylalanine or tryptophan at its end. The limits of the CDR3 on the DNA are not certain, so only TCRdb's listed CDR3 is given. V gene TRBV12-5 combines with J gene TRBJ1-2; the DNA was not used to check the table's D call, TRBD1. The CDR3 has 9 residues if both end residues are counted. Germline loops: CDR1 LGHNT, CDR2 FRNRAP. CDR3 amino acids: CASGLDRTI.

This chain uses TRBV2 with TRBJ2-2; 7 bases align to TRBD1. V lost 7 bases to trimming and J lost 2 bases; unmatched junction nucleotides: 7. CDR3 size: 15 residues. Germline V lookup: CDR1 SNHLY, CDR2 FYNNEI. CDR3 amino acids: CASIRDRANTGELFF. CDR3 coding DNA: TGTGCCAGCATTAGAGACAGGGCAAACACCGGGGAGCTGTTTTTT.

The V and J genes are TRBV15 and TRBJ1-4; TRBD1 aligns across 8 bases. The CDR3 covers 18 residues. Trimming cost V 2 bases and J 0 bases; bases outside gene matches: 8. CDR1 is LNHNV and CDR2 is YYDKDF in the germline V gene (reference sequence). The CDR3 nucleotides read TGTGCCACCAGCAGACTACCGACAGGGGAAACAACTAATGAAAAACTGTTTTTT. Amino acids: CATSRLPTGETTNEKLFF.

This clonotype was seen at least ten times. The chain recombines TRBV10-3 with TRBJ2-2, with 7 bases fitting TRBD1. This CDR3 comprises 13 residues. The ends lost 5 bases at V and 7 bases at J; junction bases unmatched: 4. Germline CDR1 and CDR2: ENHRY and SYGVKD. CDR3 DNA: TGTGCCATCAGTAGGGACAGCTACGGGGAGCTGTTTTTT. This encodes CAISRDSYGELFF.